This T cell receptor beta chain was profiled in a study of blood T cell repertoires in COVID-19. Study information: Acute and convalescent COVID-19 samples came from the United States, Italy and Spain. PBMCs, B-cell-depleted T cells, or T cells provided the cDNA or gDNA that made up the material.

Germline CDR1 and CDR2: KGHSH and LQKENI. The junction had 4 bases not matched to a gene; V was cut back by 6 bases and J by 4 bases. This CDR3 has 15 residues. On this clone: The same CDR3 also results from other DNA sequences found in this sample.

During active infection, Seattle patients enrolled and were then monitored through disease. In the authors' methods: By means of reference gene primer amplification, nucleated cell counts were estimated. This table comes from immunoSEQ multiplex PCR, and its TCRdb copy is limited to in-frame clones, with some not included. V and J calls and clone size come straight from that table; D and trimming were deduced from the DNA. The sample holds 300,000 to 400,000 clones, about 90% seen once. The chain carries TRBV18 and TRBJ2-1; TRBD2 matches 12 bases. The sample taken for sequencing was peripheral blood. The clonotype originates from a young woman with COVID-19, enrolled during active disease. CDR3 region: CASSPGTSGYNEQFF. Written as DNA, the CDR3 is TGTGCCAGCTCCCCCGGGACTAGCGGGTACAATGAGCAGTTCTTC. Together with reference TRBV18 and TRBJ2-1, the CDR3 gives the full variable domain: NAGVMQNPRHLVRRRGQEARLRCSPMKGHSHVYWYRQLPEEGLKFMVYLQKENIIDESGMPKERFSAEFPKEGPSILRIQQVVRGDSAAYFCASSPGTSGYNEQFFGPGTRLTVL.